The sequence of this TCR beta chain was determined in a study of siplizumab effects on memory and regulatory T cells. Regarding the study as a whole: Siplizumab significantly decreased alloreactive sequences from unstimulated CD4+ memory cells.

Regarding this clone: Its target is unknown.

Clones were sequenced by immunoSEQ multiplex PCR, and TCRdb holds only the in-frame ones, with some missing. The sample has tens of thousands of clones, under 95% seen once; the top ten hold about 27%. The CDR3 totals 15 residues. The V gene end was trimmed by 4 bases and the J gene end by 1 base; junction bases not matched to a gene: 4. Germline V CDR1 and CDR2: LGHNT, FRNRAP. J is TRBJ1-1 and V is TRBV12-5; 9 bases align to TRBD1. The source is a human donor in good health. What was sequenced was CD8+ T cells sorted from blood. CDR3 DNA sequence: TGTGCTAGTGGTTGGGGGACAGGGAGGAACACTGAAGCTTTCTTT. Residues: CASGWGTGRNTEAFF. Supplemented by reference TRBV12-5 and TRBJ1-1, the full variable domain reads DARVTQTPRHKVTEMGQEVTMRCQPILGHNTVFWYRQTMMQGLELLAYFRNRAPLDDSGMPKDRFSAEMPDATLATLKIQPSEPRDSAVYFCASGWGTGRNTEAFFGQGTRLTVV.